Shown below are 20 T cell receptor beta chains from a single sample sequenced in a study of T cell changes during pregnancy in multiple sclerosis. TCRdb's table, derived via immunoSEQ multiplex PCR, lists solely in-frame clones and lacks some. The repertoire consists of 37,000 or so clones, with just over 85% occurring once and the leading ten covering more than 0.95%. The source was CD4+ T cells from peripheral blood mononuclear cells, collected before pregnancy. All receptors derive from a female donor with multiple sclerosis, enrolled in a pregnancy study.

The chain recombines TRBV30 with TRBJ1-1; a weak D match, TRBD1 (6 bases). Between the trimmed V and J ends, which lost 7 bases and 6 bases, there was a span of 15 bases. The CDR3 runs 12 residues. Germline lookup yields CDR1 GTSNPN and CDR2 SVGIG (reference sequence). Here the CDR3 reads CALRRGGPEAFF. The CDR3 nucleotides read TGTGCCTTGAGACGGGGGGGGCCTGAAGCTTTCTTT.

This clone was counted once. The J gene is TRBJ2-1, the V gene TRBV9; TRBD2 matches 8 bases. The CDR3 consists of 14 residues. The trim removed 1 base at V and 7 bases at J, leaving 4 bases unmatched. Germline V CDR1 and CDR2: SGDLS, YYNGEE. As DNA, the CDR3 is TGTGCCAGCAGCGTACTGACTAGCGAAAATGAGCAGTTCTTC. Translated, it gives CASSVLTSENEQFF. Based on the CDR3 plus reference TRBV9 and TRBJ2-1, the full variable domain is DSGVTQTPKHLITATGQRVTLRCSPRSGDLSVYWYQQSLDQGLQFLIQYYNGEERAKGNILERFSAQQFPDLHSELNLSSLELGDSALYFCASSVLTSENEQFFGPGTRLTVL.

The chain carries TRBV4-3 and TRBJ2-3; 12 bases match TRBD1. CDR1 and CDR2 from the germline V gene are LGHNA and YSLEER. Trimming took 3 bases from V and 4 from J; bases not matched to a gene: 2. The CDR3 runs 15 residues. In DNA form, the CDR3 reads TGCGCCAGCAGCCAGGGGACAGGGGGCTCAGATACGCAGTATTTT. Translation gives CASSQGTGGSDTQYF.

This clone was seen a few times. CDR3 bases: TGTGCCAGCAGTTCCGGGACAGGGTCCCCCAATGAGCAGTTCTTC. It translates to CASSSGTGSPNEQFF. The chain is built from TRBV5-4 and TRBJ2-1; 9 bases are shared with TRBD1. The CDR3 sequence is 15 residues long. CDR1 is SGHNT and CDR2 is YYREEE in the germline V gene (reference sequence). The V gene end was trimmed by 5 bases and the J gene end by 6 bases; junction bases not matched to a gene: 9.

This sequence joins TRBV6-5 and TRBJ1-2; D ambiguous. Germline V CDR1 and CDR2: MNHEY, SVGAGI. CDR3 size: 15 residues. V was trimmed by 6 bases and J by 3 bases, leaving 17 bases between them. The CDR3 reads CASRPSGEIHYGYTF. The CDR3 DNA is TGTGCCAGCAGGCCCTCCGGGGAAATCCACTATGGCTACACCTTC.

In DNA, the CDR3 is TGTGCCAGCAGCCGGGGAGGACTAGCGGAAGAGACCCAGTACTTC. Protein: CASSRGGLAEETQYF. The chain couples TRBV5-4 to TRBJ2-5, with TRBD2 identical over 10 bases. The V gene end was trimmed by 4 bases and the J gene end by 3 bases; junction bases not matched to a gene: 6. This CDR3 is built from 15 residues. Germline-derived CDR1 and CDR2 are SGHNT and YYREEE (reference sequence).

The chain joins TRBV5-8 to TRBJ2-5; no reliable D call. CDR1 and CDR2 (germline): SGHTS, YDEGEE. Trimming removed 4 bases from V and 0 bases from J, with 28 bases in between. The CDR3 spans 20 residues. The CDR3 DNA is TGTGCCAGCAGCCCCGCCTCTTCTTTTCGCCAATCTCGGTACCAAGAGACCCAGTACTTC. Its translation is CASSPASSFRQSRYQETQYF.

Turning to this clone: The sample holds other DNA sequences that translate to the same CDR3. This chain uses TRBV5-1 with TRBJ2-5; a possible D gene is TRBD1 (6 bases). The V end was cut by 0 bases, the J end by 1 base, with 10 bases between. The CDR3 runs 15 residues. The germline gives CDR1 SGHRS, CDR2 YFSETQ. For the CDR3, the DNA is TGCGCCAGCAGCTTGGCCGGCAGGGGCCAAGAGACCCAGTACTTC. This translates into CASSLAGRGQETQYF.

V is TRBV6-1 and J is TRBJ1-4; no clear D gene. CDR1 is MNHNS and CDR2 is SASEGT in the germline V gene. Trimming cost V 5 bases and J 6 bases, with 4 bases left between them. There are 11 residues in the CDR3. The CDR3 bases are TGTGCCAGCAGTTTATATGAAAAACTGTTTTTT. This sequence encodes CASSLYEKLFF.

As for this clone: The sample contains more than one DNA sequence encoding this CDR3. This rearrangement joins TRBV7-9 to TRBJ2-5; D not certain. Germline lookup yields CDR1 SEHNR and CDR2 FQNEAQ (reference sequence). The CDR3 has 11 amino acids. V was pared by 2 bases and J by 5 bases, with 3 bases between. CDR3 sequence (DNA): TGTGCCAGCAGCTTACAGGAGACCCAGTACTTC. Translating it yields CASSLQETQYF.

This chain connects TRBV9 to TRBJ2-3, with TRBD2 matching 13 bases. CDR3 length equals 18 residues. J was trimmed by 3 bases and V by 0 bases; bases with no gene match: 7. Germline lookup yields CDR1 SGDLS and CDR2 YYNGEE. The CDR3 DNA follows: TGTGCCAGCAGCGTAGGGACTAGCGGGAGCCTCACGACAGATACGCAGTATTTT. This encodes CASSVGTSGSLTTDTQYF.

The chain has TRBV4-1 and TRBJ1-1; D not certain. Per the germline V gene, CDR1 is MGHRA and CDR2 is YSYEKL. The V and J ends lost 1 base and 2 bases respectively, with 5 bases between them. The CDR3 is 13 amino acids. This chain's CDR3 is CASSQVANTEAFF. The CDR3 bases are TGCGCCAGCAGCCAAGTGGCAAACACTGAAGCTTTCTTT.

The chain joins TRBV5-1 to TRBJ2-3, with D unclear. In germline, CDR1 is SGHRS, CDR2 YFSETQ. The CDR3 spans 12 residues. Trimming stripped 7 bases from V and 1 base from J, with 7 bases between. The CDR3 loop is CASGTGTDTQYF. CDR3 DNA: TGCGCCAGCGGTACGGGCACAGATACGCAGTATTTT.

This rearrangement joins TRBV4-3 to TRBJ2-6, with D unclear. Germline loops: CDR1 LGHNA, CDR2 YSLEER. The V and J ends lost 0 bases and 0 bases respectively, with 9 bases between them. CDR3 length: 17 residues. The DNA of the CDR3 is TGCGCCAGCAGCCAAGACTTTAGAGGCTCTGGGGCCAACGTCCTGACTTTC. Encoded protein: CASSQDFRGSGANVLTF.

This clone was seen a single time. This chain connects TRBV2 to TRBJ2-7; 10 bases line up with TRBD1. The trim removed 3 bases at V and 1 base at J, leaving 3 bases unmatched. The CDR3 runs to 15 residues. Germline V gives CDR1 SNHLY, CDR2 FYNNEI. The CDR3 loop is CASSDWDRGSYEQYF. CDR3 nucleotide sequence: TGTGCCAGCAGTGATTGGGACAGGGGTTCCTACGAGCAGTACTTC.

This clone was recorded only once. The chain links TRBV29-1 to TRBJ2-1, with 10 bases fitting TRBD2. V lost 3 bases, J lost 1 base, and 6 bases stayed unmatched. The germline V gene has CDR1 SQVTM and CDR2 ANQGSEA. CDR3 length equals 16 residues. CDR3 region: CSVEPRLAGSYNEQFF. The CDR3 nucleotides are TGCAGCGTTGAGCCGAGACTAGCGGGTTCCTACAATGAGCAGTTCTTC.

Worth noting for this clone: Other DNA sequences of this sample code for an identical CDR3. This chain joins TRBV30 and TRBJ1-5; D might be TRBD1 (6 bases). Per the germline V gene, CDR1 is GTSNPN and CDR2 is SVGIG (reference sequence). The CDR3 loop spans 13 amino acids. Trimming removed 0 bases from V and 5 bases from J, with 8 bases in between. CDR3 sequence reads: CAWSVQGDQPQHF. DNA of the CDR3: TGTGCCTGGAGTGTACAGGGCGATCAGCCCCAGCATTTT.

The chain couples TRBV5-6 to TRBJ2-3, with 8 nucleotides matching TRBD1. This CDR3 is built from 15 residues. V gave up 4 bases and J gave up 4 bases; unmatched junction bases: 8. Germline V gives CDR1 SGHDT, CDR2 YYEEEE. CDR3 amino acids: CASSMGQAAPDTQYF. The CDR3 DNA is TGTGCCAGCAGCATGGGACAGGCTGCACCAGATACGCAGTATTTT. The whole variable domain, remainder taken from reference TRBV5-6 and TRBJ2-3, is DAGVTQSPTHLIKTRGQQVTLRCSPKSGHDTVSWYQQALGQGPQFIFQYYEEEERQRGNFPDRFSGHQFPNYSSELNVNALLLGDSALYLCASSMGQAAPDTQYFGPGTRLTVL.

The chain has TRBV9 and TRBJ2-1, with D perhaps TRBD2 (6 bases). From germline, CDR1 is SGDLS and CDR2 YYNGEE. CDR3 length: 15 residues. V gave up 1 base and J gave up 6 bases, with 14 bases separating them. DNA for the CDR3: TGTGCCAGCAGCGTATTGGCGGGAAGTCTCAATGAGCAGTTCTTC. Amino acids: CASSVLAGSLNEQFF.

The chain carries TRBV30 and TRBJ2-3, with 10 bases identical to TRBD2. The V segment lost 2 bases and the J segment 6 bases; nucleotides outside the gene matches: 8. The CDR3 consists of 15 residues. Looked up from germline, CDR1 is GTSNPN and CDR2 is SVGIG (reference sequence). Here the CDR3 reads CAWSRASGRMDTQYF. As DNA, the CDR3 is TGTGCCTGGAGTCGGGCTAGCGGGAGAATGGATACGCAGTATTTT.